A single sample is the source of the 22 T cell receptor beta chains below, sequenced in a study of T cells and copy number aberrations in small-cell lung cancer. TCRdb keeps only in-frame clones here, not all; method: immunoSEQ multiplex PCR. The sample shows fewer than 2,500 clones, approximately 80% of them seen only once. Sequenced input: normal tissue next to the tumor. The origin of the receptors is a woman between 45 and 60 years old with small cell lung cancer.

CDR3 nucleotides: TGTGCCAGCAGCCGGGAGCGCTGGGACTACGAGCAGTACTTC. It codes for CASSRERWDYEQYF. This rearrangement joins TRBV6-5 to TRBJ2-7; D is perhaps TRBD2 (6 bases). Deletions cut 6 bases from V and 3 bases from J, with 15 bases between. Germline V gene sequence: CDR1 MNHEY, CDR2 SVGAGI. This CDR3 contains 14 residues.

V is TRBV19 and J is TRBJ1-2; 8 bases are a match to TRBD1. CDR1 and CDR2 from the germline V gene are LNHDA and SQIVND (reference sequence). J lost 6 bases, V lost 3 bases, and 12 bases had no gene match. The CDR3 is 16 amino acids. CDR3 residues: CASSIIFADREDGYTF. CDR3 DNA: TGTGCCAGTAGTATCATTTTTGCGGACAGGGAAGATGGCTACACCTTC.

The chain uses TRBV7-9 and TRBJ1-5, with D unclear. The CDR3 is 13 residues long. V lost 1 base to trimming and J lost 7 bases, with 8 bases between them. Germline V gene data show CDR1 as SEHNR and CDR2 as FQNEAQ (reference sequence). CDR3 residues: CASSLESAQPQHF. CDR3 bases: TGTGCCAGCAGCTTAGAATCTGCCCAGCCCCAGCATTTT.

V usage is TRBV19 and J usage is TRBJ2-1, with 10 bases matching TRBD2. Germline V lookup: CDR1 LNHDA, CDR2 SQIVND (reference sequence). There are 13 residues in the CDR3. J gave up 15 bases and V 3 bases, and 8 bases lay outside the gene matches. The CDR3 region is CASSIGLAGVRFF. The CDR3 coding sequence is TGTGCCAGTAGTATTGGTCTAGCGGGAGTCCGGTTCTTC.

With respect to this clone: The junction does not match germline at one end; this may be a read error. The chain couples TRBV7-2 to TRBJ1-2, with a weak D call TRBD1 (5 bases). The CDR3 is made up of 12 amino acids. The V gene's germline CDR1 is SGHTA and CDR2 FQGNSA. CDR3 region: CASSAGGDDKNF. For the CDR3, the DNA is TGTGCCAGCAGCGCCGGGGGGGACGATAAGAACTTC. Full variable domain (remainder filled in from reference TRBV7-2 and TRBJ1-2): GAGVSQSPSNKVTEKGKDVELRCDPISGHTALYWYRQSLGQGLEFLIYFQGNSAPDKSGLPSDRFSAERTGGSVSTLTIQRTQQEDSAVYLCASSAGGDDKNFGSGTRLTVV.

The chain carries TRBV18 and TRBJ2-1; D gene ambiguous. V was pared by 2 bases and J by 4 bases, with 3 bases between. CDR1 is KGHSH, CDR2 LQKENI, per germline. CDR3 length: 12 amino acids. CDR3 region: CASSPGYNEQFF. CDR3 in DNA: TGTGCCAGCTCACCAGGGTACAATGAGCAGTTCTTC.

The chain has TRBV5-6 and TRBJ1-2, with TRBD1 identical over 10 bases. Germline V gives CDR1 SGHDT, CDR2 YYEEEE. The V gene end was trimmed by 4 bases and the J gene end by 7 bases; junction bases not matched to a gene: 13. This CDR3 is 16 amino acids long. CDR3 DNA sequence: TGTGCCAGCAGCGCAAACGACAGGGGGCGCGAATTTGGCTACACCTTC. Translating it yields CASSANDRGREFGYTF.

V usage is TRBV10-3 and J usage is TRBJ2-7, with D possibly TRBD2 on 6 matching bases. The germline gives CDR1 ENHRY, CDR2 SYGVKD. Trimming took 6 bases from V and 0 from J, leaving 18 bases between them. The CDR3 extends over 16 amino acids. The CDR3 DNA reads TGTGCCATCAGCGCATCTTCCGGGACTTCCTCCTACGAGCAGTACTTC. Protein sequence: CAISASSGTSSYEQYF.

This sequence joins TRBV20-1 and TRBJ1-2; no reliable D call. Trimming took off 6 bases at V and 7 bases at J, with 12 bases between the two ends. The CDR3 extends over 11 amino acids. Germline CDR1 DFQATT, CDR2 SNEGSKA (reference sequence). CDR3 DNA sequence: TGCAGTGCGCCTGAATACTCTGGCTACACCTTC. Its protein is CSAPEYSGYTF.

The rearrangement joins TRBV7-2 to TRBJ1-1, with TRBD1 as a possible D gene (5 bases). Trimming left V 7 bases short and J 4 bases short, with 16 bases between. The CDR3 spans 14 residues. CDR1 is SGHTA, CDR2 FQGNSA, per germline. CDR3 sequence reads: CASTTDTWRTEAFF. In DNA, the CDR3 is TGTGCCAGCACCACGGACACATGGCGCACTGAAGCTTTCTTT.

The chain couples TRBV18 to TRBJ1-1; a possible D gene is TRBD1 (5 bases). The CDR3 is 13 residues long. Trimming took off 3 bases at V and 7 bases at J, with 12 bases between the two ends. CDR1 and CDR2 (germline): KGHSH, LQKENI. The CDR3 sequence is CASSPPGGGEAFF. The CDR3 DNA reads as TGTGCCAGCTCACCGCCGGGGGGGGGTGAAGCTTTCTTT.

The chain is built from TRBV5-4 and TRBJ2-7; D remains unclear. The CDR3 extends over 13 amino acids. Trimming took off 0 bases at V and 9 bases at J, with 13 bases between the two ends. Germline V CDR1 and CDR2: SGHNT, YYREEE (reference sequence). CDR3 loop: CASSLGPATTQYF. The CDR3 nucleotides read TGTGCCAGCAGCTTGGGTCCAGCGACAACGCAGTACTTC. The whole variable domain, remainder taken from reference TRBV5-4 and TRBJ2-7, is ETGVTQSPTHLIKTRGQQVTLRCSSQSGHNTVSWYQQALGQGPQFIFQYYREEENGRGNFPPRFSGLQFPNYSSELNVNALELDDSALYLCASSLGPATTQYFGPGTRLTVT.

The genes are TRBV28 and TRBJ1-2; tentatively, D is TRBD1 (6 bases). Germline CDR1 reads MDHEN; CDR2 reads SYDVKM. V dropped 3 bases and J dropped 0 bases, with 17 bases sitting between them. The CDR3 covers 17 residues. DNA for the CDR3: TGTGCCAGCAGTTTGCTGCCTCAGGGGACTACTAACTATGGCTACACCTTC. It specifies CASSLLPQGTTNYGYTF.

The chain has TRBV11-1 and TRBJ2-5; 7 bases map to TRBD1. The CDR3 loop spans 15 amino acids. The V and J ends lost 3 bases and 2 bases, in that order; junction bases with no gene match: 6. Germline lookup yields CDR1 SGHAT and CDR2 FQDESV (reference sequence). The CDR3: CASSFDPGQQETQYF. CDR3 nucleotides: TGTGCCAGCAGCTTCGATCCGGGACAGCAAGAGACCCAGTACTTC.

The chain employs TRBV28 and TRBJ1-1, with 10 positions matching TRBD1. Germline assignment: CDR1 MDHEN and CDR2 SYDVKM. V lost 8 bases, J lost 5 bases, and 2 bases stayed unmatched. The CDR3 consists of 12 residues. The CDR3 is CASRQGATEAFF. The CDR3 DNA reads TGTGCCAGCCGACAGGGGGCAACTGAAGCTTTCTTT.

This sequence joins TRBV5-1 and TRBJ1-1; D ambiguous. The V gene lost 0 bases and the J gene lost 8 bases, with 17 bases spanning the gap. Germline V CDR1 and CDR2: SGHRS, YFSETQ. The CDR3 consists of 15 residues. Written as DNA, the CDR3 is TGCGCCAGCAGCTTGGATGTGGGTCGCTCCGAGGAAGCTTTCTTT. Translation gives CASSLDVGRSEEAFF.

The V gene is TRBV15, the J gene TRBJ1-2, with 9 bases matching TRBD1. Losses at the gene ends were 6 bases for V and 8 bases for J; bases not matched to a gene: 16. The V gene's germline CDR1 is LNHNV and CDR2 YYDKDF (reference sequence). This CDR3 has 16 residues. This CDR3 reads CATSPMAGQGIEGYTF. The CDR3 region has the DNA TGTGCCACCAGTCCTATGGCGGGACAGGGCATAGAAGGCTACACCTTC.

V and J are TRBV15 and TRBJ1-2; no clear D. This CDR3 spans 13 amino acids. With 5 bases removed from V and 7 bases from J, the gap between germline ends came to 14 bases. CDR1 LNHNV and CDR2 YYDKDF come from the germline V gene (reference sequence). CDR3 residues: CATSAYTSAGYTF. The CDR3 nucleotides are TGTGCCACCAGCGCATACACGTCGGCTGGCTACACCTTC.

This rearrangement joins TRBV2 to TRBJ1-1; weak D call: TRBD1 (6 bases). The CDR3 extends over 13 amino acids. V was cut by 6 bases and J by 2 bases, with 10 bases left in between. Germline V lookup: CDR1 SNHLY, CDR2 FYNNEI. CDR3 DNA: TGTGCCAGCAGACGACAGGCCAACACTGAAGCTTTCTTT. It codes for CASRRQANTEAFF.

V gene TRBV5-1 combines with J gene TRBJ1-4; D remains ambiguous. The CDR3 covers 14 residues. Trimming shortened V by 4 bases and J by 7 bases, and 14 bases separated the two germline ends. CDR1 is SGHRS and CDR2 is YFSETQ in the germline V gene. The CDR3 DNA reads TGCGCCAGCAGCCAGACAATAGCAACTGAAAAACTGTTTTTT. Translated: CASSQTIATEKLFF.

The J gene is TRBJ2-5, the V gene TRBV5-1, with D possibly being TRBD1 or TRBD2 (5 bases each). Between the trimmed V and J ends, which lost 5 bases and 4 bases, there was a span of 12 bases. CDR1 and CDR2 (germline): SGHRS, YFSETQ. This CDR3 has 13 amino acids. The CDR3 region is CASRSRDPETQYF. CDR3 in DNA: TGCGCCAGCAGGTCCCGGGACCCAGAGACCCAGTACTTC.

V gene TRBV2 combines with J gene TRBJ1-4, with D hard to call. The CDR3 is 15 residues long. The V end lost 5 bases, the J end lost 0 bases, and 10 bases lay between the germline ends. Germline values: CDR1 SNHLY, CDR2 FYNNEI. CDR3 nucleotide sequence: TGTGCCAGCAGTCTGGACCGAACAACTAATGAAAAACTGTTTTTT. It codes for CASSLDRTTNEKLFF.